This T cell receptor (beta chain) was captured in a study of T cell responses to AZD1222 COVID-19 vaccine. In its sample, this clone was seen once. Germline V gives CDR1 LGHDT, CDR2 YNNKEL (reference sequence). This CDR3 region has 15 residues. The V gene end was trimmed by 2 bases and the J gene end by 2 bases; junction bases not matched to a gene: 3. The repertoire was sequenced with immunoSEQ multiplex PCR; TCRdb's copy has only in-frame clones and lacks some. The table has around 95,000 clones, about 89% seen once; the top ten hold roughly 4.2%. The V gene is TRBV3-1 (or the pseudogene TRBV3-2), the J gene TRBJ2-5; TRBD2 matches at 9 bases. The origin of this receptor is an adult in good health. The sample consisted of peripheral blood, taken on day 0 of MenACWY control vaccination. The CDR3 DNA sequence: TGTGCCAGCAGCCAAATAGCGGGAGAGCAAGAGACCCAGTACTTC. It yields the protein CASSQIAGEQETQYF.